The rows below give T cell receptor beta chains drawn from one sample of a study of cytomegalovirus exposure and HLA in healthy donors. Here immunoSEQ multiplex PCR was the method, and the copy in TCRdb shows in-frame clones only, minus some. The table has 120,000 to 150,000 clones, over 60% seen once. Sequencing was done on a sample of PBMCs. The receptors originated from a female donor in good health and CMV-seronegative. Each CDR3 is given with its conserved first and last residue. The D gene is left open where the match is weak. The size of a clone is reported for some rows only, either as once, few or many, or as a class for expanded clones.

V gene	D gene	clone size	J gene	CDR3 DNA	CDR3 protein
TRBV7-9	NA	NA	TRBJ1-5	TGTGCCAGCAGCCCGGGGGATCAGCCCCAGCATTTT	CASSPGDQPQHF
TRBV5-1	NA	NA	TRBJ1-1	TGCGCCAGCAGCGCACGGGGGGTTGGAGCTTTCTTT	CASSARGVGAFF
TRBV6-5	NA	NA	TRBJ1-2	TGTGCCAGCAGGCCCTATATAAACTATGGCTACACCTTC	CASRPYINYGYTF
TRBV5-6	NA	NA	TRBJ2-1	TGTGCCAGCAGCTCACAGGGTAATGAGCAGTTCTTC	CASSSQGNEQFF
TRBV28	TRBD1	NA	TRBJ1-5	TGTGCCAGCAGTTGGGGACAGGCACCGAGCAATCAGCCCCAGCATTTT	CASSWGQAPSNQPQHF
TRBV5-6	TRBD1	NA	TRBJ1-6	TGTGCCAGCAGCGCCCTTCGGACAGGGGTAAATTCACCCCTCCACTTT	CASSALRTGVNSPLHF
TRBV2	NA	NA	TRBJ2-6	TGTGCCAGCAGTCCCAGAACCGGGGCCAACGTCCTGACTTTC	CASSPRTGANVLTF
TRBV5-4	TRBD2	NA	TRBJ2-7	TGTGCCAGCAGCGGGACGACTAGCGGGGGGAAGTTTTCCTACGAGCAGTACTTC	CASSGTTSGGKFSYEQYF
TRBV28	NA	NA	TRBJ2-7	TGTGCCAGCAGTTTTTTTGCAGGGACCTACGAGCAGTACTTC	CASSFFAGTYEQYF
TRBV11-2	NA	NA	TRBJ1-2	TGTGCCAGCACTGACGGCTGGGGGCGGAGGGGCTACACCTTC	CASTDGWGRRGYTF
TRBV6-6	NA	few	TRBJ1-2	TGTGCCAGCAGTTACTCGGGGCAGAACTATGGCTACACCTTC	CASSYSGQNYGYTF
TRBV11-2	NA	NA	TRBJ1-2	TGTGCCAGCAGCTTAGGCGGGGGAGGGGGCTACACCTTC	CASSLGGGGGYTF
TRBV11-3	TRBD1	NA	TRBJ2-5	TGTGCCAGCAGCTCCTGGGACAGGGGGTTTCAAGAGACCCAGTACTTC	CASSSWDRGFQETQYF
TRBV6-5	NA	NA	TRBJ2-7	TGTGCCAGCAGATTCTTGGGCGAGCAGTACTTC	CASRFLGEQYF
TRBV10-2	NA	few	TRBJ1-1	TGCGCCACCCGAACCGGGACTCCCTACGGTGAAGCTTTCTTT	CATRTGTPYGEAFF
TRBV5-6	TRBD1	NA	TRBJ1-2	TGTGCCAGCAGCCGATACGTCCCGGGACAGGGATCAAACTATGGCTACACCTTC	CASSRYVPGQGSNYGYTF
TRBV7-9	TRBD1	NA	TRBJ1-6	TGTGCCAGCAGCCACGGGGACAGGGGTAATTCACCCCTCCACTTT	CASSHGDRGNSPLHF
TRBV5-6	TRBD1	NA	TRBJ2-1	TGTGCCAGCAGCTTACCCGGGACAGGGTGGGACAATGAGCAGTTCTTC	CASSLPGTGWDNEQFF
TRBV21-1	NA	once	TRBJ1-3	TGTGCCAGCAGGGGGACTGTCTCTGGAAACACCATATATTTT	CASRGTVSGNTIYF
TRBV11-1	TRBD1	NA	TRBJ2-7	TGTGCCAGCAGCGTACGCTCAGGACAGGGGCACACCTACGAGCAGTACTTC	CASSVRSGQGHTYEQYF
TRBV18	NA	NA	TRBJ1-2	TGTGCCAGCTCACCACCCCGAGCAGGGGCACGAACCGGGTACTATGGCTACACCTTC	CASSPPRAGARTGYYGYTF
TRBV7-2	TRBD2	NA	TRBJ2-7	TGTGCCAGCAGCGTAAAGGGGCGGGAGGGGATTCACGAGCAGTACTTC	CASSVKGREGIHEQYF
TRBV12-5	NA	NA	TRBJ2-5	TGTGCTAGTGGTTTGTACGAATCGGGGTTTGGCGAGACCCAGTACTTC	CASGLYESGFGETQYF
TRBV5-1	TRBD1	many	TRBJ1-5	TGCGCCAGCAGCTTGGTGGCAGGGGGCGAACAGCCCCAGCATTTT	CASSLVAGGEQPQHF
TRBV7-7	TRBD1	NA	TRBJ2-2	TGTGCTAGCAGCTTAGAGGGGGCGGCCGGGGAGCTGTTTTTT	CASSLEGAAGELFF
TRBV19	TRBD2	once	TRBJ2-7	TGTGCCAGCTATAGCGGGAGTCCCCGGTACGAGCAGTACTTC	CASYSGSPRYEQYF
TRBV18	NA	NA	TRBJ2-1	TGTGCCAGCTCAGGAGATCTAAACAATGAGCAGTTCTTC	CASSGDLNNEQFF
TRBV18	TRBD1	NA	TRBJ2-6	TGTGCCAGCTCACGGGACAGGGGAGTCGGGGCCAACGTCCTGACTTTC	CASSRDRGVGANVLTF
TRBV7-9	NA	few	TRBJ2-3	TGTGCCAGCAGCCTAGGTGAGGGAGGGGGACTCACAGATACGCAGTATTTT	CASSLGEGGGLTDTQYF
TRBV5-4	TRBD1	NA	TRBJ2-7	TGTGCCAGCACCTCACAGGGCAGGGGGCGGTACGAGCAGTACTTC	CASTSQGRGRYEQYF
TRBV6-6	NA	NA	TRBJ1-5	TGTGCCAGCAGCTTAGTTAGCAATCAGCCCCAGCATTTT	CASSLVSNQPQHF
TRBV23-1	NA	few	TRBJ2-7	TGCGCCAGCAGTCAATCCCGCCTCGTCGGGACACACTACGAGCAGTACTTC	CASSQSRLVGTHYEQYF
TRBV5-4	TRBD1	NA	TRBJ1-1	TGTGCCAGCAGCCCAAGGGACAGTGGCGAAGCTTTCTTT	CASSPRDSGEAFF
TRBV19	TRBD1	NA	TRBJ2-1	TGTGCCAGTAGAGATTCCCGGGACAGGGAGCAGTTCTTC	CASRDSRDREQFF
TRBV6-5	TRBD2	NA	TRBJ2-7	TGTGCCAGCAGGGGGGGTGCGGGAGGGTTCGAGCAGTACTTC	CASRGGAGGFEQYF
TRBV6-5	NA	NA	TRBJ1-4	TGTGCCAGCAGTTACTTGGGGGGGAATAATGAAAAACTGTTTTTT	CASSYLGGNNEKLFF
TRBV6-6	NA	NA	TRBJ1-1	TGTGCCAGTCACAGGGCCGTAGGATCTGAAGCTTTCTTT	CASHRAVGSEAFF
TRBV6-5	TRBD1	NA	TRBJ2-7	TGTGCCAGCAGTTACCTCGGACAGGGTGGGTCCTACGAGCAGTACTTC	CASSYLGQGGSYEQYF
TRBV5-6	TRBD1	few	TRBJ2-7	TGTGCCAGCAGCTCCTGGACAGGGAGGAACGAGCAGTACTTC	CASSSWTGRNEQYF
TRBV30	TRBD1	NA	TRBJ1-1	TGTGCCTGGACAGGGGGCGCAAAAACTGAAGCTTTCTTT	CAWTGGAKTEAFF
TRBV14	NA	NA	TRBJ1-1	TGTGCCAGCAGCCAAGATCGGGTAGTGGCTTTCTTT	CASSQDRVVAFF
TRBV29-1	NA	NA	TRBJ1-2	TGCAGCGTTGGGTCGGGGAGGAATGGCTACACCTTC	CSVGSGRNGYTF
TRBV5-1	TRBD2	NA	TRBJ2-5	TGCGCCAGCAGCTTCACAGGACTAGCGGGAAAAGAGACCCAGTACTTC	CASSFTGLAGKETQYF
TRBV27	TRBD2	NA	TRBJ2-3	TGTGCCAGCAGGGGACTAGCGGGATCCATTGGAGGCACAGATACGCAGTATTTT	CASRGLAGSIGGTDTQYF
TRBV11-3	TRBD1	NA	TRBJ2-1	TGTGCCAGCAGCCAATACAGGGGGATGAGGAATGAGCAGTTCTTC	CASSQYRGMRNEQFF
TRBV10-1	TRBD1	few	TRBJ2-5	TGCGCCAGCAGTCCTTGGACAGGGATGGAGACCCAGTACTTC	CASSPWTGMETQYF
TRBV9	NA	NA	TRBJ2-1	TGTGCCAGCAGCCGCGTTCCTAGGCCTACCTACAATGAGCAGTTCTTC	CASSRVPRPTYNEQFF
TRBV6-5	TRBD1	NA	TRBJ1-1	TGTGCCAGCAGTTACTCGAAAGGGGACAGTGAAGCTTTCTTT	CASSYSKGDSEAFF
TRBV10-3	NA	few	TRBJ1-1	TGTGCCATCAGTGGGACGGACAGAAACACTGAAGCTTTCTTT	CAISGTDRNTEAFF
TRBV27	TRBD1	once	TRBJ2-6	TGTGCCAGCAGCGACAGGGAGGGGGCCAACGTCCTGACTTTC	CASSDREGANVLTF
TRBV9	NA	NA	TRBJ2-7	TGTGCCAGCAGCGTAGGGCTCGGGGACGAGCAGTACTTC	CASSVGLGDEQYF
TRBV6-1	NA	NA	TRBJ1-6	TGTGCCAGCAGTGAATTCACAGGGAGCGCCTATAATTCACCCCTCCACTTT	CASSEFTGSAYNSPLHF
TRBV5-6	NA	NA	TRBJ2-2	TGTGCCAGCTATCGACTAGGAGGGGTGGGCGGGGAGCTGTTTTTT	CASYRLGGVGGELFF
TRBV28	NA	few	TRBJ1-4	TGTGCCAGCAGCCCTGGTTCTCCCGGTGAAAAACTGTTTTTT	CASSPGSPGEKLFF
TRBV13	TRBD1	NA	TRBJ2-6	TGTGCCAGCAGCTTAGGGGACAGGGTTCCTGGGGCCAACGTCCTGACTTTC	CASSLGDRVPGANVLTF
TRBV10-3	TRBD1	NA	TRBJ2-2	TGTGCCACTCACAGGGGGTACGGAGGGGATCCCACCGGGGAGCTGTTTTTT	CATHRGYGGDPTGELFF
TRBV7-6	NA	few	TRBJ1-6	TGTGCCAGCAGCCGCCCAGGTTCACCCCTCCACTTT	CASSRPGSPLHF